This T cell receptor (beta chain) was recorded in a study of T cell responses to AZD1222 COVID-19 vaccine. Sequencing used immunoSEQ multiplex PCR; TCRdb keeps in-frame clones, though not all of them. The profile shows approximately 150,000 clones, about 91% of them singletons. The CDR3 has 15 residues. J gave up 10 bases and V 4 bases, and 8 bases lay outside the gene matches. Germline CDR1 is LNHDA and CDR2 is SQIVND (reference sequence). This clone was observed a single time. Antigen unknown. General study results and limits: Close to half of all spike-specific TCRs reportedly target regions of the variants that are unmutated. Scientists sampled the repertoires only once the peak T cell response had passed. Donors were largely white British and mainly female; clonal diversity was possibly underestimated.

V and J are TRBV19 and TRBJ1-6; 9 nucleotides line up with TRBD1. The source material was peripheral blood, sampled on day 0 of AZD1222 vaccination. The source of this sequence is an adult in good health. The CDR3 sequence is CASSTQDRGGSPLHF. The CDR3 nucleotides read TGTGCCAGTAGTACCCAGGACAGGGGAGGCTCACCCCTCCACTTT.